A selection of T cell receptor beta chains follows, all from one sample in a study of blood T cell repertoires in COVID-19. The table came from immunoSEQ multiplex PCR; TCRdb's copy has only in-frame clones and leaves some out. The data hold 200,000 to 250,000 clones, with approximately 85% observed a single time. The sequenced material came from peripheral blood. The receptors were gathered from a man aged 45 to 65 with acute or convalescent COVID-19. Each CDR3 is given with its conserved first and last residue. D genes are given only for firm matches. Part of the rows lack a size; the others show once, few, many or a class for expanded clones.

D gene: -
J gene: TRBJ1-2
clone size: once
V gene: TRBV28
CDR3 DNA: TGTGCCAGCAGTTTGTTGGACATATATGGCTACACCTTC
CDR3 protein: CASSLLDIYGYTF

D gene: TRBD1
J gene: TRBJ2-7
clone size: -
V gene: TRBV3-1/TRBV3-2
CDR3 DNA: TGTGCCAGCAGCCATAATGACAGGGGGAACTACGAGCAGTACTTC
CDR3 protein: CASSHNDRGNYEQYF

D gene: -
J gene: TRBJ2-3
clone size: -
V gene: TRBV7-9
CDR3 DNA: TGTGCCAGCAGCTTACCCCCCGTTGTTACGCAGTATTTT
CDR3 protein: CASSLPPVVTQYF

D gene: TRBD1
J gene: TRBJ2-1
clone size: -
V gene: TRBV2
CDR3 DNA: TGTGCCACCAGGACAGGGGGCGGTGAGCAGTTCTTC
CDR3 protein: CATRTGGGEQFF

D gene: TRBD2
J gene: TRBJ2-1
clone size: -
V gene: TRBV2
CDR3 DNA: TGTGCCAGCAGTGTGTCGGGGGGGCCGAACAATGAGCAGTTCTTC
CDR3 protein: CASSVSGGPNNEQFF

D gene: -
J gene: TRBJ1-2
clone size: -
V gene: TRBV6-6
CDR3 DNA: TGTGCCAGCAGTTACTCGAGTACTGGCTACACCTTC
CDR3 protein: CASSYSSTGYTF

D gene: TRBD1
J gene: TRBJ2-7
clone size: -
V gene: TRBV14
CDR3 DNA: TGTGCCAGCAGCCAGTACCGGGACAGGGTGACCTACGAGCAGTACTTC
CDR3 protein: CASSQYRDRVTYEQYF

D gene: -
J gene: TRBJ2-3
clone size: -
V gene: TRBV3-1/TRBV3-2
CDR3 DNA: TGTGCCAGCAGCCAGGGGGTGTATCGGGGGACAGATACGCAGTATTTT
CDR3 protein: CASSQGVYRGTDTQYF

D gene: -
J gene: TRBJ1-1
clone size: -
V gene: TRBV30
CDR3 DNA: TGTGCCTGGGGCCCTACCATCGGGGTAGCTGAAGCTTTCTTT
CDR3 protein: CAWGPTIGVAEAFF

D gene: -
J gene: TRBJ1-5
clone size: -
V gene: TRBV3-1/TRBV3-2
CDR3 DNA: TGTGCCAGCAGCCAGGGGGCTGAGCCCCAGCATTTT
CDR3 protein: CASSQGAEPQHF

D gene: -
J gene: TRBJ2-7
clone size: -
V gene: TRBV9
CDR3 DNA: TGTGCCAGCAGCGCCGACAGTTACGAGCAGTACTTC
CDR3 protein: CASSADSYEQYF

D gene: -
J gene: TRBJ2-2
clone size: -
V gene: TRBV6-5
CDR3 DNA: TGTGCCAGCAGGGTTGGCTCGGCAGGGTCCGGGGAGCTGTTTTTT
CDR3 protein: CASRVGSAGSGELFF

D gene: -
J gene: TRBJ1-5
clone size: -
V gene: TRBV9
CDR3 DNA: TGTGCCAGCAGCGTAGCCCCAACGATAGATCAGCCCCAGCATTTT
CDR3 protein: CASSVAPTIDQPQHF

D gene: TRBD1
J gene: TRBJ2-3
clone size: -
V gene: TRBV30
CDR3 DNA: TGTGCCTCCGACAGGGGCAGCACAGATACGCAGTATTTT
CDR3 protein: CASDRGSTDTQYF

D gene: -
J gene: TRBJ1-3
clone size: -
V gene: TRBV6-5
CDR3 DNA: TGTGCCAGCAGTCTTGGACAGTACGTAAACACCATATATTTT
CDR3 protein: CASSLGQYVNTIYF

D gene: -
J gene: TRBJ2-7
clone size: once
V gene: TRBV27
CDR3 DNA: TGTGCCAGCAGTCCGTCACCTCAGGGTTCGTTCCTTTACGAGCAGTACTTC
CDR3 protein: CASSPSPQGSFLYEQYF

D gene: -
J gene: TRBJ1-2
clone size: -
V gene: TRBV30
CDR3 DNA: TGTGCCTGGAGTCGAACACAGACCGGCTACACCTTC
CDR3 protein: CAWSRTQTGYTF

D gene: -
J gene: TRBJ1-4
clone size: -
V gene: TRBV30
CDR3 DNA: TGTGCCTGGAGGTTCAGTGGGAGTAATGAAAAACTGTTTTTT
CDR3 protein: CAWRFSGSNEKLFF

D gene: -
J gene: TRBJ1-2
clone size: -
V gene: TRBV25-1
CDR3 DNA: TGTGCCAGCAGTGAACAGGGGTTCTATGGCTACACCTTC
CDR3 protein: CASSEQGFYGYTF

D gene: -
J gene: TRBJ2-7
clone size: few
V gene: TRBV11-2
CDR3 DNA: TGTGCCAGCAGCTTAGATGGCAGGGCCATACTGTATCGCGAGCAGTACTTC
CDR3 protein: CASSLDGRAILYREQYF

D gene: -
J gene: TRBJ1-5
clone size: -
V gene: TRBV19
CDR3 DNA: TGTGCCACTTCAGGGACTGCTAGCAATCAGCCCCAGCATTTT
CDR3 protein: CATSGTASNQPQHF

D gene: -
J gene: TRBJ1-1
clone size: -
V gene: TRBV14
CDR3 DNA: TGTGCCAGCAGCCACACTATTTACCTTGACAGGTCTACTGAAGCTTTCTTT
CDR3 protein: CASSHTIYLDRSTEAFF

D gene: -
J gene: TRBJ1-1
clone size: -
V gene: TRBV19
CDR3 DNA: TGTGCCAGTAGTATAGTAGGGGGATGGGGGACTGAAGCTTTCTTT
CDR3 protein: CASSIVGGWGTEAFF

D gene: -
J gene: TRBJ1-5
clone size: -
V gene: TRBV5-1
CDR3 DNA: TGCGCCAGCAGATTCAATGCAGGGTCCAATCAGCCCCAGCATTTT
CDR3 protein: CASRFNAGSNQPQHF

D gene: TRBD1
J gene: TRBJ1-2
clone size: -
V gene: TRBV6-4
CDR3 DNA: TGTGCCAGCAGGCAGGGGGCTGACTATGGCTACACCTTC
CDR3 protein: CASRQGADYGYTF

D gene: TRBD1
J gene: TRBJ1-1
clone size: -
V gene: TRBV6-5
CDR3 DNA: TGTGCCAGCAGCACCCGGTCAGGGGGGAACACTGAAGCTTTCTTT
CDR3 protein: CASSTRSGGNTEAFF

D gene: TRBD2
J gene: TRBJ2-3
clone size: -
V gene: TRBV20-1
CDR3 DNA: TGCAGTGCTAGTCTAGCGGGAGGATCAGATACGCAGTATTTT
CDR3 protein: CSASLAGGSDTQYF

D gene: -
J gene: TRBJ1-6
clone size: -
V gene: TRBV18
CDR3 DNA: TGTGCCAGCTCACCACCCCGGACAGATAATTCACCCCTCCACTTT
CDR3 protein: CASSPPRTDNSPLHF

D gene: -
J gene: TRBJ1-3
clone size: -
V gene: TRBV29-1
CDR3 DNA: TGCAGCGTGAGGCCCCTCGGTGGAAACACCATATATTTT
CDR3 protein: CSVRPLGGNTIYF

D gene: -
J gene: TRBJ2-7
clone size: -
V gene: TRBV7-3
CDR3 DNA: TGTGCCAGCAGCTTAATGGGCGGCCCAGGGGAGGAGCAGTACTTC
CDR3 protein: CASSLMGGPGEEQYF

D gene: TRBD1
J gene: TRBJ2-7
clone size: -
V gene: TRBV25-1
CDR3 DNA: TGTGCCAGCAGTGAATCTATCCGGGACAGACAATCCTACGAGCAGTACTTC
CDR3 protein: CASSESIRDRQSYEQYF